The 18 T cell receptor beta chains listed next were all sequenced from one sample in a study of T cells expressing NK-cell markers. TCRdb reprocessed the 5' RACE reads, keeping one entry per CDR3 protein, no DNA. Here the sample table reports over 100,000 distinct CDR3 sequences. Input material: blood T cells: a sorted CD56 or NKG2C T cell subset, CD4+ or CD8+ T cells, or bulk PBMC T cells (not recorded which). These receptor sequences come from a woman aged 18 to 69 in good health.

This rearrangement joins TRBV7-6 to TRBJ1-1; TCRdb gives TRBD1 as the D gene, but with no DNA this cannot be confirmed. The CDR3 is made up of 13 amino acids. Germline CDR1 SGHVS, CDR2 FNYEAQ. The CDR3 loop reads CASSLGGTPEAFF.

This sequence joins TRBV21-1 and TRBJ1-1; with no DNA, the TCRdb D assignment of TRBD1 cannot be verified. TRBV21-1 corresponds to a pseudogene. This CDR3 contains 13 residues. CDR3 in amino acids: CARLGQGNTEAFF.

This chain uses TRBV27 with TRBJ1-2; lacking DNA, the TRBD1 call made by TCRdb goes unchecked. CDR1 is MNHEY, CDR2 SMNVEV, per germline (reference sequence). The CDR3 sequence is 15 residues long. CDR3 in amino acids: CASSSGGQGNYGYTF.

This rearrangement joins TRBV15 to TRBJ1-4. From germline, CDR1 is LNHNV and CDR2 YYDKDF (reference sequence). The CDR3 extends over 15 amino acids. The CDR3 reads CATEGGVATNEKLFF.

The CDR3 protein is CASSLDAGNEQFF. The rearrangement links TRBV7-9 to TRBJ2-1; the D gene TCRdb calls, TRBD2, cannot be checked with no DNA. CDR1 and CDR2 from the germline V gene are SEHNR and FQNEAQ (reference sequence). The CDR3 sequence is 13 residues long.

CDR3 protein: CASSSGLAPGELFF. J is TRBJ2-2 and V is TRBV12-3 or TRBV12-4; the D call of TRBD2 rests on TCRdb alone, since no DNA is present to check it. This CDR3 is built from 14 residues.

The chain links TRBV29-1 to TRBJ2-7; without DNA, the TCRdb call of TRBD1 cannot be checked. The CDR3 has 17 residues. CDR1 is SQVTM and CDR2 is ANQGSEA in the germline V gene. CDR3 region: CSVEIGVDGTGAYEQYF.

This chain links TRBV20-1 with TRBJ1-5; TCRdb names TRBD1, which stays unverified in the absence of DNA. Germline V gives CDR1 DFQATT, CDR2 SNEGSKA (reference sequence). There are 16 residues in the CDR3. The CDR3 loop reads CSARDPGQGGGQPQHF.

The V gene is TRBV30, the J gene TRBJ2-3; checking the TCRdb D call of TRBD2 is not possible without DNA. Germline V gene lookup returns CDR1 GTSNPN and CDR2 SVGIG (reference sequence). This CDR3 region has 14 residues. CDR3 residues: CAWSVNPTSDTQYF.

The V call is TRBV7-9, the J call TRBJ2-1; without DNA, the TCRdb call of TRBD2 cannot be checked. This CDR3 has 14 residues. Germline V gene data show CDR1 as SEHNR and CDR2 as FQNEAQ (reference sequence). The CDR3 protein is CASSLEDSPHEQFF.

The rearrangement uses TRBV4-3 and TRBJ1-1. CDR1 is LGHNA, CDR2 YSLEER, per germline. CDR3 length equals 14 residues. CDR3 loop: CASSQGVEGTEAFF.

V usage is TRBV15 and J usage is TRBJ1-6. Germline lookup yields CDR1 LNHNV and CDR2 YYDKDF (reference sequence). The CDR3 is 16 amino acids. The CDR3: CATSTQRGSYNSPLHF.

V gene TRBV7-6 combines with J gene TRBJ1-3; TCRdb designates TRBD1, a call that cannot be tested without DNA. The germline V gene encodes CDR1 SGHVS and CDR2 FNYEAQ. This CDR3 is built from 14 residues. The CDR3 sequence is CASSREITGGTIYF.

The rearrangement joins TRBV24-1 to TRBJ2-3; TCRdb designates TRBD2, a call that cannot be tested without DNA. The CDR3 length is 17 residues. Germline V lookup: CDR1 KGHDR, CDR2 SFDVKD. This CDR3 reads CATSDRGLADSTDTQYF.

This rearrangement joins TRBV6-5 to TRBJ1-1; TCRdb's D call, TRBD1, is unchecked because there is no DNA. Germline CDR1 is MNHEY and CDR2 is SVGAGI. The CDR3 is 17 amino acids. CDR3 region: CASSHRRTGVMNTEAFF.

J is TRBJ1-3 and V is TRBV7-9; no DNA is available, so the TRBD1 call from TCRdb remains unchecked. Germline CDR1 SEHNR, CDR2 FQNEAQ (reference sequence). The CDR3 contains 14 residues. The CDR3 loop is CASSPRTAGNTIYF.

The chain employs TRBV28 and TRBJ2-5; without DNA, the TCRdb call of TRBD1 cannot be checked. Germline V gene lookup returns CDR1 MDHEN and CDR2 SYDVKM. This CDR3 spans 14 amino acids. The CDR3 region is CASSTPIRQETQYF.

The gene calls are TRBV14 and TRBJ2-3. In germline, CDR1 is SGHDN, CDR2 FVKESK. This CDR3 contains 17 residues. This chain's CDR3 is CASSQPTGGLGLDTQYF.